The subject of this entry is one T cell receptor (beta chain). Per the germline V gene, CDR1 is KGHSH and CDR2 is LQKENI. The J segment lost 1 base and the V segment lost 6 bases, leaving 6 bases of the junction unmatched. This CDR3 spans 16 amino acids. This entry belongs to a study of OX40 agonist ivuxolimab in advanced cancers. TCRdb's copy holds only in-frame clones and misses some; the assay was immunoSEQ multiplex PCR. In the table there are around 90,000 clones, about 87% of which are singletons. The chain couples TRBV18 to TRBJ2-3; 11 nucleotides line up with TRBD2. The sample was CD4+ or CD8+ T cells sorted from blood, taken in a trial of the OX40 agonist ivuxolimab. The sequence came from an adult with an advanced solid tumor such as melanoma, head and neck, liver or kidney cancer. For the CDR3, the DNA is TGTGCCAGCTCTCTGGGACTAGCGGCTGGCACAGATACGCAGTATTTT. Translated: CASSLGLAAGTDTQYF.